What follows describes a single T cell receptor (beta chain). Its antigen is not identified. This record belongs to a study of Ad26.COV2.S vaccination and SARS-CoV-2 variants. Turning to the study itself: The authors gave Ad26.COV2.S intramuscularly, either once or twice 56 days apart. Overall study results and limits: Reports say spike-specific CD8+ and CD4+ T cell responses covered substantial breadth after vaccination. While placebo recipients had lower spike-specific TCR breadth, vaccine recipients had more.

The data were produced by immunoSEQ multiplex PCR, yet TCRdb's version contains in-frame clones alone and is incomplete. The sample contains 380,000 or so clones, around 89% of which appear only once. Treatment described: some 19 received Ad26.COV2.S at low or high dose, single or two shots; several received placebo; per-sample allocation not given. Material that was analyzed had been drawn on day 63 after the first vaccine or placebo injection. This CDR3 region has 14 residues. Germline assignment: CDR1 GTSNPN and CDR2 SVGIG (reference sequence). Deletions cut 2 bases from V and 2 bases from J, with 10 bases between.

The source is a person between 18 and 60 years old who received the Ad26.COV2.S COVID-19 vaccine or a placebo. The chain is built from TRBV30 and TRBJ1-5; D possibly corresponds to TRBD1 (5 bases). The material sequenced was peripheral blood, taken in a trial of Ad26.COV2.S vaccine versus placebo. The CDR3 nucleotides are TGTGCCTGGAGTAGGGGTGGTGGCAATCAGCCCCAGCATTTT. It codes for CAWSRGGGNQPQHF.